The 23 T cell receptor beta chains reported below all come from one sample, sequenced in a study of cytomegalovirus exposure and HLA in healthy donors. 60 Vbeta and 13 Jbeta primers were used in PCR. Sequencing used immunoSEQ multiplex PCR; TCRdb keeps in-frame clones, though not all of them. The table has 80,000 to 130,000 clones, about 79% seen once; the top ten hold roughly 1.2%. Sample: PBMCs. The receptors shown here come from a woman between 18 and 29 years old in good health and CMV-seronegative.

J is TRBJ1-5 and V is TRBV2, with D maybe TRBD1 (6 bases). V lost 3 bases, J lost 7 bases, and 16 bases lay in between. The CDR3 runs to 15 residues. CDR1 is SNHLY and CDR2 is FYNNEI in the germline V gene. CDR3 amino acids: CASSDSGALGQPQHF. The CDR3 DNA reads TGTGCCAGCAGTGATTCAGGGGCCTTAGGGCAGCCCCAGCATTTT.

The chain couples TRBV11-1 to TRBJ2-2; TRBD2 aligns across 10 bases. With V trimmed by 5 bases and J by 5 bases, 17 bases remained unmatched. Germline lookup yields CDR1 SGHAT and CDR2 FQDESV (reference sequence). This CDR3 comprises 19 residues. CDR3 in DNA: TGTGCCAGCAGCCAACCGGGGGGACAAGCGGGAGGGAGGACCGGGGAGCTGTTTTTT. It translates to CASSQPGGQAGGRTGELFF.

This chain links TRBV6-7 with TRBJ2-7; 7 bases are shared with TRBD1. TRBV6-7 is identified as an open reading frame with a role that is uncertain. This CDR3 contains 15 residues. J gave up 5 bases and V 6 bases, and 13 bases lay outside the gene matches. The CDR3 DNA reads TGTGCCAGCAGCCGCCCAGGGGGACCAAGGCACGAGCAGTACTTC. Its protein is CASSRPGGPRHEQYF.

The rearrangement uses TRBV7-2 and TRBJ2-2; the D gene is possibly TRBD1 (5 bases). The CDR3 covers 14 residues. Germline assignment: CDR1 SGHTA and CDR2 FQGNSA. Trimming shortened V by 5 bases and J by 4 bases, and 11 bases separated the two germline ends. The CDR3 nucleotides read TGTGCCAGCAGCCAGGGCTCGCTCACCGGGGAGCTGTTTTTT. This sequence encodes CASSQGSLTGELFF. Full variable domain (remainder filled in from reference TRBV7-2 and TRBJ2-2): GAGVSQSPSNKVTEKGKDVELRCDPISGHTALYWYRQSLGQGLEFLIYFQGNSAPDKSGLPSDRFSAERTGGSVSTLTIQRTQQEDSAVYLCASSQGSLTGELFFGEGSRLTVL.

The chain couples TRBV5-4 to TRBJ2-1, with TRBD2 identical over 11 bases. V was clipped by 2 bases and J by 5 bases; unmatched bases: 9. The germline gives CDR1 SGHNT, CDR2 YYREEE (reference sequence). This CDR3 spans 17 amino acids. CDR3 sequence reads: CASSLLRSTSGDNEQFF. The CDR3 nucleotides are TGTGCCAGCAGCTTACTACGGTCGACTAGCGGGGACAATGAGCAGTTCTTC.

The rearrangement joins TRBV27 to TRBJ2-1, with D possibly matching TRBD1 (5 bases). The germline CDR1 and CDR2 sequences are MNHEY and SMNVEV (reference sequence). Trimming stripped 0 bases from V and 10 bases from J, with 10 bases between. The CDR3 length is 13 residues. CDR3 coding DNA: TGTGCCAGCAGTTTATCCAGGGAATACGAGCAGTTCTTC. Its translation: CASSLSREYEQFF.

This chain links TRBV25-1 with TRBJ2-1, with 10 bases fitting TRBD1. Trimming took 5 bases from V and 6 from J; bases not matched to a gene: 13. Germline V gives CDR1 MGHDK, CDR2 SYGVNS. The CDR3 totals 17 residues. The CDR3 DNA reads TGTGCCAGCAGTTCGACAGGGGGCCACACCTCCGGCAATGAGCAGTTCTTC. The encoded protein is CASSSTGGHTSGNEQFF.

In the case of this clone: An end of the junction does not agree with germline; a read error may underlie this. This chain connects TRBV6-5 to TRBJ1-4; 7 positions match TRBD1. The CDR3 length is 15 residues. Germline CDR1 and CDR2: MNHEY and SVGAGI. CDR3 sequence: CASSSNRGGNEELFF. The CDR3 DNA reads as TGTGCCAGCAGTTCCAACAGGGGCGGGAATGAAGAACTGTTTTTT.

The rearrangement uses TRBV2 and TRBJ2-1; the match to TRBD1 covers 8 bases. V trimming: 8 bases; J trimming: 5 bases; junction bases outside the gene matches: 14. Looked up from germline, CDR1 is SNHLY and CDR2 is FYNNEI. CDR3 length: 16 amino acids. The DNA of the CDR3 is TGTGCCAGCTCCCCGCGGTGGGACAGGCGAAACAATGAGCAGTTCTTC. Protein product: CASSPRWDRRNNEQFF.

The J gene is TRBJ2-4, the V gene TRBV13; 9 positions match TRBD1. Per germline, CDR1 PRHDT and CDR2 FYEKMQ (reference sequence). V was pared by 4 bases and J by 1 base, with 8 bases of the junction left unmatched. The CDR3 covers 17 residues. Here the CDR3 reads CASSSTGGPDAKNIQYF. The CDR3 DNA follows: TGTGCCAGCAGCTCAACAGGGGGCCCCGATGCCAAAAACATTCAGTACTTC.

The V call is TRBV5-5, the J call TRBJ1-1, with D possibly being TRBD1 (5 bases). Trimming took off 3 bases at V and 9 bases at J, with 15 bases between the two ends. The CDR3 extends over 13 amino acids. Germline V gene sequence: CDR1 SGHKS, CDR2 YYEKEE (reference sequence). The CDR3 loop is CASSSTWGSKAFF. In nucleotides, the CDR3 is TGTGCCAGCAGCTCAACGTGGGGCAGCAAAGCTTTCTTT.

This clone has just one count. At the DNA level, this CDR3 is encoded by other sequences in the same sample as well. The V and J genes are TRBV6-1 and TRBJ1-3; TRBD1 matches 7 bases. CDR1 and CDR2 from the germline V gene are MNHNS and SASEGT. V lost 3 bases, J lost 1 base, and 3 bases stayed unmatched. CDR3 size: 15 residues. The chain's CDR3 is CASSELQGSGNTIYF. In DNA form, the CDR3 reads TGTGCCAGCAGTGAGCTACAGGGGTCTGGAAACACCATATATTTT.

The CDR3 is CASSLDRVGGGELFF. CDR3 DNA sequence: TGCGCCAGCAGCCTCGACAGGGTCGGTGGCGGGGAGCTGTTTTTT. The chain couples TRBV5-1 to TRBJ2-2; 7 positions agree with TRBD1. Per the germline V gene, CDR1 is SGHRS and CDR2 is YFSETQ. The CDR3 spans 15 residues. J gave up 7 bases and V 4 bases, and 10 bases lay outside the gene matches.

The chain employs TRBV15 and TRBJ2-7; TRBD2 aligns across 12 bases. Germline V gives CDR1 LNHNV, CDR2 YYDKDF (reference sequence). J gave up 5 bases and V 0 bases, and 11 bases lay outside the gene matches. The CDR3 spans 18 residues. The CDR3 DNA reads TGTGCCACCAGCAGAGATTTCCAGACTAGCGGGAGCCTGAACGAGCAGTACTTC. Protein product: CATSRDFQTSGSLNEQYF.

Here the CDR3 DNA reads TGTGCCAGCAGTTTCTTCGTATTAGCGGGGGGCCTCACAGATACGCAGTATTTT. Translated, it gives CASSFFVLAGGLTDTQYF. The chain employs TRBV28 and TRBJ2-3, with TRBD2 matching 10 bases. Losses at the gene ends were 3 bases for V and 2 bases for J; bases not matched to a gene: 11. The CDR3 loop spans 18 amino acids. CDR1 is MDHEN, CDR2 SYDVKM, per germline.

The chain links TRBV9 to TRBJ2-1; 8 nucleotides align to TRBD1. Germline CDR1 SGDLS, CDR2 YYNGEE. The CDR3 runs 17 residues. The junction had 10 bases not matched to a gene; V was cut back by 1 base and J by 4 bases. This chain's CDR3 is CASSVHPQGVGYNEQFF. The DNA for the CDR3 is TGTGCCAGCAGCGTACACCCACAGGGGGTGGGTTACAATGAGCAGTTCTTC.

The DNA for the CDR3 is TGTGCCAGCAAGCCGACTAGCCTCTCCTACGAGCAGTACTTC. Its protein product is CASKPTSLSYEQYF. The V gene is TRBV13, the J gene TRBJ2-7; 7 bases align to TRBD2. V trimming: 7 bases; J trimming: 0 bases; junction bases outside the gene matches: 6. Germline V lookup: CDR1 PRHDT, CDR2 FYEKMQ (reference sequence). The CDR3 loop spans 14 amino acids.

V and J are TRBV6-6 and TRBJ2-5; D is unclear. The closer fit of TRBJ2-7 to the DNA end suggests the J call may be wrong. Germline lookup yields CDR1 MNHNY and CDR2 SVGAGI (reference sequence). The CDR3 contains 15 residues. The CDR3 sequence: CASSYKQESSYEQYF. The CDR3 region has the DNA TGTGCCAGCAGTTACAAGCAGGAAAGCTCCTACGAGCAGTACTTC.

The gene calls are TRBV11-2 and TRBJ2-3; perhaps TRBD2 as D (5 bases). The length of the CDR3 is 14 residues. The V gene's germline CDR1 is SGHAT and CDR2 FQNNGV. V was clipped by 4 bases and J by 4 bases, with 12 bases between them. The CDR3: CASSWAGSADTQYF. The CDR3, as DNA: TGTGCCAGCAGCTGGGCGGGCTCGGCAGATACGCAGTATTTT.

V is TRBV7-2 and J is TRBJ2-7, with 9 nucleotides matching TRBD2. The CDR3 runs 15 residues. Germline V gene data show CDR1 as SGHTA and CDR2 as FQGNSA. V was pared by 3 bases and J by 5 bases, with 8 bases of the junction left unmatched. CDR3 coding DNA: TGTGCCAGCAGCTTGGGAGCGGGGGGATGGAACGAGCAGTACTTC. Translation gives CASSLGAGGWNEQYF.

The J gene is TRBJ1-1, the V gene TRBV7-8; the D gene is possibly TRBD1 (6 bases). V was trimmed by 6 bases and J by 4 bases, leaving 18 bases between them. The CDR3 is 15 residues long. Germline V gives CDR1 SGHVS, CDR2 FQNEAQ. The CDR3 DNA sequence: TGTGCCAGCAGGGCTAAACAGGGATTGGTCACTGAAGCTTTCTTT. It is translated as CASRAKQGLVTEAFF.

In nucleotides, the CDR3 is TGTGCCTGGGGTCTCAGCGCCTACGAGCAGTACTTC. Amino acids: CAWGLSAYEQYF. This chain connects TRBV30 to TRBJ2-7, with D unresolved. This CDR3 contains 12 residues. Germline assignment: CDR1 GTSNPN and CDR2 SVGIG (reference sequence). Trimming left V 5 bases short and J 2 bases short, with 10 bases between.

The V and J genes are TRBV10-2 and TRBJ2-7, with no clear D. V was trimmed by 0 bases and J by 3 bases, leaving 15 bases between them. CDR1 is WSHSY and CDR2 is SAAADI in the germline V gene. The CDR3 sequence is 16 residues long. CDR3 in DNA: TGCGCCAGCAGTGAGTCGACGGGTGGCAGTATCTACGAGCAGTACTTC. Amino acids: CASSESTGGSIYEQYF.